The clone carrying this T cell receptor (beta chain) appeared a single time. Its antigen is not identified. In the PCR, 60 Vbeta and 13 Jbeta primers were used. Original processing notes: An analysis that came later counted roughly 87 million unique TCR beta chains, 10 million to 12 million shared. Method: immunoSEQ multiplex PCR; TCRdb's copy keeps in-frame clones and lacks some. Clone size and the V and J calls come from that table; the DNA yielded D and trimming. The sample lists fewer than 120,000 clones; less than 85% were seen once. Germline CDR1 is SGDLS and CDR2 is YYNGEE. Between the trimmed V and J ends, which lost 2 bases and 9 bases, there was a span of 9 bases. CDR3 length: 12 residues. The sample comes from a study of cytomegalovirus exposure and HLA in healthy donors. Broader study findings: Later work found that TCR association rates differed between HLA loci; DRB1 had the most and HLA-C the fewest.

The V call is TRBV9, the J call TRBJ2-1; maybe TRBD2 (5 bases). The receptor was derived from a young man in good health and CMV-seropositive. Sequenced sample: PBMCs. DNA of the CDR3: TGTGCCAGCAGCGTGGCGGGTTCTGAGCAGTTCTTC. Its protein is CASSVAGSEQFF.